This entry lists 27 T cell receptor beta chains sequenced from one sample in a study of cytomegalovirus exposure and HLA in healthy donors. The PCR had 60 Vbeta and 13 Jbeta primers. Clones were read by immunoSEQ multiplex PCR, and TCRdb kept only the in-frame ones, dropping some. The sample lists just over 150,000 clones, approximately 79% occurring once. The material sequenced was PBMCs. These receptors originate from a woman aged 50 to 65 in good health and CMV-seropositive.

This clone appeared a few times. This chain links TRBV28 with TRBJ2-1; tentatively, D is TRBD2 (5 bases). The CDR3 is 10 residues long. Per the germline V gene, CDR1 is MDHEN and CDR2 is SYDVKM. The ends were cut back, 8 bases at V and 10 bases at J, with 9 bases in the middle. CDR3 loop: CASGRGEQFF. DNA of the CDR3: TGTGCCAGCGGAAGAGGGGAGCAGTTCTTC.

The gene calls are TRBV29-1 and TRBJ2-3; 11 positions match TRBD1. The V segment lost 5 bases and the J segment 10 bases; nucleotides outside the gene matches: 11. Per the germline V gene, CDR1 is SQVTM and CDR2 is ANQGSEA. The CDR3 consists of 14 residues. The CDR3 DNA is TGCAGCGTTCGGACAGGGGGCTCCCTTCTCGCGCAGTATTTT. Protein product: CSVRTGGSLLAQYF.

The chain couples TRBV6-5 to TRBJ2-7, with 9 bases fitting TRBD1. The CDR3 totals 15 residues. CDR1 MNHEY and CDR2 SVGAGI come from the germline V gene. V shed 6 bases, J shed 3 bases, and the junction held 9 bases outside the gene matches. The CDR3 is CASRNTGTGYYEQYF. Written as DNA, the CDR3 is TGTGCCAGCAGAAATACCGGGACAGGGTACTACGAGCAGTACTTC.

A remark on this clone: At one end, the junction sequence differs from germline, possibly due to a read error. J is TRBJ1-2 and V is TRBV7-9; TRBD1 might be the D (6 bases). Germline CDR1 reads SEHNR; CDR2 reads FQNEAQ (reference sequence). The CDR3 covers 16 residues. The CDR3 sequence: CSSSANTRGPPYGYTF. CDR3 coding DNA: TGTTCCAGCAGCGCAAATACCAGGGGACCCCCCTATGGCTACACCTTC.

The chain joins TRBV5-6 to TRBJ1-5; a weak D match, TRBD1 (6 bases). Trimming took 4 bases from V and 0 from J, leaving 14 bases between them. The CDR3 loop spans 16 amino acids. Germline loops: CDR1 SGHDT, CDR2 YYEEEE. The CDR3 nucleotides read TGTGCCAGCAGCACGTGGGGGGGCCCTAGCAATCAGCCCCAGCATTTT. Translation gives CASSTWGGPSNQPQHF.

The genes are TRBV18 and TRBJ2-2, with 8 bases fitting TRBD1. J gave up 1 base and V 4 bases, and 5 bases lay outside the gene matches. CDR3 length: 16 amino acids. Germline V gives CDR1 KGHSH, CDR2 LQKENI. CDR3 region: CASSRPGTGNTGELFF. The DNA for the CDR3 is TGTGCCAGCTCACGGCCCGGGACAGGGAACACCGGGGAGCTGTTTTTT.

This clone showed up just once. The DNA of the CDR3 is TGTGCCAGTAAAAGGAGGACAGGGGACACAGATACGCAGTATTTT. As protein: CASKRRTGDTDTQYF. The genes are TRBV19 and TRBJ2-3; TRBD1 matches 9 bases. V shed 7 bases, J shed 2 bases, and the junction held 7 bases outside the gene matches. This CDR3 is built from 15 residues. Germline-derived CDR1 and CDR2 are LNHDA and SQIVND (reference sequence).

The chain uses TRBV7-9 and TRBJ1-1; possible D gene TRBD1, 5 bases. This CDR3 has 14 residues. The V end was cut by 2 bases, the J end by 1 base, with 8 bases between. Per germline, CDR1 SEHNR and CDR2 FQNEAQ (reference sequence). The DNA for the CDR3 is TGTGCCAGCAGCTTAATCGGACAGAACACTGAAGCTTTCTTT. Translated: CASSLIGQNTEAFF.

The genes are TRBV5-1 and TRBJ2-3, with D possibly TRBD2 on 6 matching bases. Trimming left V 0 bases short and J 4 bases short, with 15 bases between. Germline-derived CDR1 and CDR2 are SGHRS and YFSETQ. The CDR3 extends over 16 amino acids. The CDR3 loop is CASSLGVKTRADTQYF. The CDR3, as DNA: TGCGCCAGCAGCTTGGGGGTAAAGACTAGGGCAGATACGCAGTATTTT.

This chain uses TRBV6-1 with TRBJ1-1, with 10 bases identical to TRBD1. J gave up 11 bases and V 2 bases, and 5 bases lay outside the gene matches. The germline V gene has CDR1 MNHNS and CDR2 SASEGT. CDR3 length equals 13 residues. CDR3 protein: CASSEQPGQGAFF. The CDR3 bases are TGTGCCAGCAGTGAACAGCCGGGACAGGGGGCTTTCTTT.

The chain combines TRBV5-1 with TRBJ2-2, with 8 bases matching TRBD1. CDR1 SGHRS and CDR2 YFSETQ come from the germline V gene. The CDR3 sequence is 17 residues long. V dropped 4 bases and J dropped 5; count of bases not matched to a gene: 13. The CDR3 reads CASSLNPDRAGTGELFF. In nucleotides, the CDR3 is TGCGCCAGCAGCCTAAACCCGGACAGGGCGGGAACCGGGGAGCTGTTTTTT.

This clone was found a few times. J is TRBJ1-5 and V is TRBV6-1; D not resolved. V was trimmed by 6 bases and J by 4 bases, leaving 13 bases between them. From germline, CDR1 is MNHNS and CDR2 SASEGT. The CDR3 has 14 amino acids. The CDR3 spells CASRVPGGNQPQHF. CDR3 nucleotides: TGTGCCAGCAGAGTGCCGGGTGGTAATCAGCCCCAGCATTTT.

The chain uses TRBV5-1 and TRBJ1-1, with D possibly matching TRBD1 (6 bases). In germline, CDR1 is SGHRS, CDR2 YFSETQ. The CDR3 is 14 amino acids. V was shortened by 4 bases and J by 0 bases, with 10 bases between the two germline ends. CDR3 protein: CASSLRGVNTEAFF. The CDR3 bases are TGCGCCAGCAGCCTCAGGGGCGTGAACACTGAAGCTTTCTTT. Filled out from reference TRBV5-1 and TRBJ1-1, the complete variable domain reads KAGVTQTPRYLIKTRGQQVTLSCSPISGHRSVSWYQQTPGQGLQFLFEYFSETQRNKGNFPGRFSGRQFSNSRSEMNVSTLELGDSALYLCASSLRGVNTEAFFGQGTRLTVV.

This clone was detected once. The chain is built from TRBV7-2 and TRBJ2-7; 7 bases are a match to TRBD2. This CDR3 comprises 16 residues. J lost 0 bases, V lost 3 bases, and 8 bases had no gene match. Germline V gene sequence: CDR1 SGHTA, CDR2 FQGNSA. CDR3 nucleotides: TGTGCCAGCAGCTTTGACGCTAGCGGCGCCTCCTACGAGCAGTACTTC. Encoded protein: CASSFDASGASYEQYF.

The CDR3, as DNA: TGCGCCAGCAGCCCCGCTCCCAGCGGCTATGGCTACACCTTC. Its translation is CASSPAPSGYGYTF. The chain carries TRBV5-1 and TRBJ1-2, with D hard to call. The CDR3 is 14 amino acids. Germline CDR1 is SGHRS and CDR2 is YFSETQ. Trimming took off 4 bases at V and 4 bases at J, with 14 bases between the two ends.

The rearrangement uses TRBV7-3 and TRBJ1-2; D unresolved. The CDR3 is made up of 13 amino acids. Trimming left V 1 base short and J 3 bases short, with 6 bases between. Germline V gene data show CDR1 as SGHTA and CDR2 as FQGTGA. The CDR3 here is CASSLSRDYGYTF. CDR3 bases: TGTGCCAGCAGCTTAAGTCGGGACTATGGCTACACCTTC.

This chain links TRBV5-1 with TRBJ2-5, with 10 bases fitting TRBD1. Unmatched junction bases numbered 6, after V lost 0 bases and J lost 4 bases. The CDR3 runs 16 residues. Per the germline V gene, CDR1 is SGHRS and CDR2 is YFSETQ. The CDR3 sequence is CASSLAGQGVGETQYF. The CDR3 DNA sequence: TGCGCCAGCAGCTTGGCAGGACAGGGGGTAGGAGAGACCCAGTACTTC. The variable domain in full, with the rest retrieved from reference TRBV5-1 and TRBJ2-5, is KAGVTQTPRYLIKTRGQQVTLSCSPISGHRSVSWYQQTPGQGLQFLFEYFSETQRNKGNFPGRFSGRQFSNSRSEMNVSTLELGDSALYLCASSLAGQGVGETQYFGPGTRLLVL.

The gene calls are TRBV13 and TRBJ2-2; 11 positions match TRBD1. The CDR3 totals 16 residues. With 2 bases clipped from V and 7 bases from J, the junction kept 6 bases outside the gene matches. Germline loops: CDR1 PRHDT, CDR2 FYEKMQ (reference sequence). CDR3 protein: CASSLRGQGGNGELFF. CDR3 DNA: TGTGCCAGCAGCTTAAGGGGACAGGGGGGGAACGGGGAGCTGTTTTTT.

This clone was observed a single time. V and J are TRBV7-9 and TRBJ1-1; possible D gene TRBD1, 6 bases. Trimming took 4 bases from V and 6 from J, leaving 15 bases between them. The CDR3 has 14 amino acids. Germline CDR1 and CDR2: SEHNR and FQNEAQ (reference sequence). The CDR3 region has the DNA TGTGCCAGCAGCTCACAGGGAGATGGGGCTGAAGCTTTCTTT. Residues: CASSSQGDGAEAFF.

The CDR3 nucleotides read TGTGCCAGCAGCACCCGGATAGGCACAGTAAGCACTGAAGCTTTCTTT. Residues: CASSTRIGTVSTEAFF. V and J are TRBV5-6 and TRBJ1-1; D unclear. This CDR3 has 16 residues. The germline gives CDR1 SGHDT, CDR2 YYEEEE. V was trimmed by 4 bases and J by 4 bases, leaving 20 bases between them. Supplemented by reference TRBV5-6 and TRBJ1-1, the full variable domain reads DAGVTQSPTHLIKTRGQQVTLRCSPKSGHDTVSWYQQALGQGPQFIFQYYEEEERQRGNFPDRFSGHQFPNYSSELNVNALLLGDSALYLCASSTRIGTVSTEAFFGQGTRLTVV.

CDR3 loop: CASSIRDRGTEAFF. CDR3 coding DNA: TGTGCCAGCAGTATCCGGGACAGGGGAACTGAAGCTTTCTTT. The rearrangement uses TRBV6-6 and TRBJ1-1; TRBD1 matches 10 bases. Unmatched junction bases numbered 5, after V lost 5 bases and J lost 5 bases. Germline V gene data show CDR1 as MNHNY and CDR2 as SVGAGI (reference sequence). This CDR3 is built from 14 residues.

The CDR3 loop is CATSRDRGTPGNTIYF. The CDR3 coding sequence is TGTGCCACCAGCAGAGATCGAGGGACACCCGGAAACACCATATATTTT. The V and J genes are TRBV15 and TRBJ1-3; D is perhaps TRBD1 (6 bases). V was trimmed by 0 bases and J by 4 bases, leaving 13 bases between them. This CDR3 comprises 16 residues. Germline CDR1 reads LNHNV; CDR2 reads YYDKDF (reference sequence).

V and J are TRBV15 and TRBJ2-5; 7 bases map to TRBD2. The germline CDR1 and CDR2 sequences are LNHNV and YYDKDF (reference sequence). After removal of 5 bases from V and 3 bases from J, the junction contained 9 bases not matched to a gene. The CDR3 runs to 15 residues. DNA for the CDR3: TGTGCCACCAGCCGGTCCCCCAGCGGGGAAGAGACCCAGTACTTC. This sequence encodes CATSRSPSGEETQYF.

This clone was detected a few times. V gene TRBV7-2 combines with J gene TRBJ2-3; 9 bases align to TRBD2. V shed 11 bases, J shed 0 bases, and the junction held 12 bases outside the gene matches. The CDR3 contains 16 residues. CDR1 is SGHTA and CDR2 is FQGNSA in the germline V gene. In DNA, the CDR3 is TGTGCCTCACGACCCGCGGGGGGGCGAAGCACAGATACGCAGTATTTT. Amino acid sequence: CASRPAGGRSTDTQYF.

The V call is TRBV6-1, the J call TRBJ1-2; 7 bases map to TRBD1. Germline V gene lookup returns CDR1 MNHNS and CDR2 SASEGT. Trimming at V came to 3 bases and at J to 4 bases, leaving 11 bases not matched to a gene. This CDR3 contains 16 residues. The CDR3 spells CASSELGQDGSYGYTF. The CDR3 DNA is TGTGCCAGCAGTGAGTTAGGACAGGACGGTTCCTATGGCTACACCTTC.

The chain recombines TRBV6-5 with TRBJ2-3; tentatively, D is TRBD2 (5 bases). Germline values: CDR1 MNHEY, CDR2 SVGAGI. The length of the CDR3 is 14 residues. Deletions cut 7 bases from V and 2 bases from J, with 13 bases between. CDR3 in DNA: TGTGCCAGCACTTCGGGGTCGCACACAGATACGCAGTATTTT. Protein: CASTSGSHTDTQYF.

The chain has TRBV7-6 and TRBJ1-6; no firm D call. Germline CDR1 and CDR2: SGHVS and FNYEAQ. The CDR3 sequence is 13 residues long. With 4 bases removed from V and 7 bases from J, the gap between germline ends came to 8 bases. The CDR3 coding sequence is TGTGCCAGCAGCTCTACGGGGAATTCACCCCTCCACTTT. Protein sequence: CASSSTGNSPLHF.